The TCR beta chain described here comes from a study of regulatory T cells in long-lasting Graves disease. Time point denoted: newly diagnosed GD, antithyroid drugs for less than 3 months. The TCR library was made from RNA that had been extracted from PBMCs in TRIzol. A word on this clonotype: Given a much more abundant clone one base away, this may be a read error.

With iRepertoire HTBI primers and Arm-PCR of CDR3 regions, TCR beta libraries were built. Via MiXCR, TCRdb re-called the multiplex PCR reads, giving one row per CDR3 protein. The sample holds a few hundred thousand distinct CDR3 sequences, 12% seen once. V dropped 0 bases and J dropped 4 bases, with 13 bases sitting between them. The CDR3 spans 15 residues. CDR1 and CDR2 (germline): MNHEY, SVGAGI. These data were also reused for a study on T cells in Graves' hyperthyroidism and ophthalmopathy. Per that paper: Carried out on the TCR CDR3, a first-round RT-PCR used the HTBI primer set. Model predictions of ophthalmopathy came a median about 6.3 months before onset.

The chain employs TRBV6-5 and TRBJ2-7; D call uncertain. The TCR originated in a woman aged 18-35 years with Graves disease. The starting material was peripheral blood mononuclear cells (PBMCs), obtained at new diagnosis, from a patient treated with antithyroid drugs. CDR3 nucleotide sequence: TGTGCCAGCAGTTACTCCCTTCGAACCCCTTACGAGCAGTACTTC. It specifies CASSYSLRTPYEQYF.